This TCR beta chain was obtained from a study of T cell changes during pregnancy in multiple sclerosis. The method was immunoSEQ multiplex PCR; TCRdb's version includes in-frame clones alone and lacks a portion of them. The sample carries around 43,000 clones, around 94% recorded once. V lost 5 bases to trimming and J lost 4 bases; unmatched junction nucleotides: 2. The germline gives CDR1 LNHDA, CDR2 SQIVND (reference sequence). The CDR3 runs 15 residues. This sequence originates from a female donor with multiple sclerosis, enrolled in a pregnancy study. This specimen was CD4+ T cells from peripheral blood mononuclear cells, taken before pregnancy. The chain combines TRBV19 with TRBJ2-2, with 12 bases identical to TRBD2. The CDR3 loop reads CASSRLAGVTGELFF. Here the CDR3 DNA reads TGTGCCAGTAGTCGACTAGCGGGAGTCACCGGGGAGCTGTTTTTT.